These 29 T cell receptor beta chains came from one sample sequenced in a study of blood T cells in healthy people across ages. Alongside a J-beta primer mix, a sample-barcoded 5' primer served in a second PCR lasting about 7 to 12 cycles. One entry per CDR3 protein results from TCRdb running MiXCR on the 5' RACE reads. The sample has about 1,800,000 distinct CDR3 sequences, roughly 27% seen once. Sequencing was carried out using blood. These receptors originate from a woman aged 25 to 39 in good health.

The DNA for the CDR3 is TGTGCCAGCAGCCCAGTTCGGCGCGGGCCAAGCACCCCGAACACTGAAGCTTTCTTT. Amino acid sequence: CASSPVRRGPSTPNTEAFF. The V gene is TRBV11-2, the J gene TRBJ1-1; no definite D call. The CDR3 totals 19 residues. CDR1 and CDR2 (germline): SGHAT, FQNNGV. V was clipped by 5 bases and J by 1 base, with 26 bases between them.

Regarding this clonotype: Germline and junction disagree at one end, which may indicate a read error. This sequence joins TRBV28 and TRBJ1-6, with 7 bases aligning to TRBD1. The CDR3 is 15 residues long. Looked up from germline, CDR1 is MDHEN and CDR2 is SYDVKM. The CDR3 DNA follows: TGTGTCAGCAGTCACCCGACAGGGAAAATCTCACCCCTCCACTTT. Its translation is CVSSHPTGKISPLHF.

The V gene is TRBV12-3 or TRBV12-4, the J gene TRBJ2-7; D is unresolved. V lost 5 bases and J 2 bases, leaving 10 bases between the germline ends. The length of the CDR3 is 13 residues. The CDR3 loop is CASSPSPAYEQYF. The DNA for the CDR3 is TGTGCCAGCAGTCCTTCCCCGGCCTACGAGCAGTACTTC.

This clonotype was seen ten or more times. The DNA of the CDR3 is TGCGCCAGCAGCTTCTCTCCTCGACCCGCTAACTATGGCTACACCTTC. Translating gives CASSFSPRPANYGYTF. V is TRBV5-1 and J is TRBJ1-2, with D hard to call. This CDR3 region has 16 residues. Germline lookup yields CDR1 SGHRS and CDR2 YFSETQ. V was trimmed by 2 bases and J by 0 bases, leaving 14 bases between them.

This clonotype was picked up many times. The CDR3 DNA reads as TGCAGCGTTAAGACAGGCTACGAGCAGTACTTC. Its translation: CSVKTGYEQYF. V usage is TRBV29-1 and J usage is TRBJ2-7, with D perhaps matching TRBD1 (6 bases). This CDR3 contains 11 residues. Germline V gives CDR1 SQVTM, CDR2 ANQGSEA. Trimming removed 5 bases at V and 3 bases at J, with 8 bases between.

This clonotype was recorded at least ten times. CDR3 in amino acids: CSVQTGGGGDTQYF. CDR3 nucleotides: TGCAGCGTCCAGACAGGGGGCGGAGGAGATACGCAGTATTTT. V gene TRBV29-1 combines with J gene TRBJ2-3, with 10 bases aligning to TRBD1. V dropped 6 bases and J dropped 5; count of bases not matched to a gene: 8. This CDR3 contains 14 residues. Germline CDR1 is SQVTM and CDR2 is ANQGSEA.

Concerning this clonotype: This may come from a read error, since a much larger clone is one base off. This CDR3 is CASSLEQQTQYF. Here the CDR3 DNA reads TGTGCCAGCAGTTTGGAACAGCAGACCCAGTACTTC. V gene TRBV28 combines with J gene TRBJ2-4; D gene unclear. The DNA matches TRBJ2-5 better at its end, which makes the J call doubtful. Germline V gives CDR1 MDHEN, CDR2 SYDVKM. The CDR3 is 12 residues long.

This clonotype occurred many times. V is TRBV12-5 and J is TRBJ1-2, with D perhaps TRBD1 (5 bases). V lost 2 bases, J lost 5 bases, and 12 bases lay in between. Germline CDR1 LGHNT, CDR2 FRNRAP. The CDR3 length is 14 residues. CDR3 sequence: CASGLSHKGYGYTF. The CDR3 bases are TGTGCTAGTGGTTTGTCGCATAAGGGGTATGGCTACACCTTC.

V usage is TRBV2 and J usage is TRBJ2-3; no reliable D call. The V gene lost 1 base and the J gene lost 4 bases, with 9 bases spanning the gap. Germline CDR1 is SNHLY and CDR2 is FYNNEI. The CDR3 extends over 14 amino acids. The CDR3 region has the DNA TGTGCCAGCAGTGAAGATCGGCCCCCAGATACGCAGTATTTT. Protein product: CASSEDRPPDTQYF.

This clonotype was observed a handful of times. The chain employs TRBV12-5 and TRBJ2-7; TRBD1 agrees at 8 bases. V trimming: 7 bases; J trimming: 3 bases; junction bases outside the gene matches: 8. Germline assignment: CDR1 LGHNT and CDR2 FRNRAP. The CDR3 is 14 residues long. The CDR3 sequence is CASASGTGNYEQYF. CDR3 in DNA: TGTGCTAGTGCCTCGGGGACAGGTAACTACGAGCAGTACTTC.

The rearrangement joins TRBV2 to TRBJ2-1; D gene unclear. The V end was cut by 3 bases, the J end by 10 bases, with 19 bases between. Germline lookup yields CDR1 SNHLY and CDR2 FYNNEI. This CDR3 comprises 15 residues. The CDR3 sequence is CASSDSPLGAYEQFF. DNA for the CDR3: TGTGCCAGCAGTGATAGCCCTTTAGGAGCCTACGAGCAGTTCTTC.

The table lists this clonotype with a few counts. This sequence joins TRBV28 and TRBJ2-1, with 8 bases identical to TRBD1. Germline assignment: CDR1 MDHEN and CDR2 SYDVKM. The CDR3 is made up of 16 amino acids. The V gene end was trimmed by 5 bases and the J gene end by 4 bases; junction bases not matched to a gene: 10. CDR3 in DNA: TGTGCCAGCAGTGCTAGCAGGGGGCCGGGGTACAATGAGCAGTTCTTC. It codes for CASSASRGPGYNEQFF.

The chain couples TRBV11-1 to TRBJ2-1; no clear D gene. The end of the DNA is better explained by TRBJ2-7, so the J call may be wrong. CDR3 length: 15 residues. Germline CDR1 reads SGHAT; CDR2 reads FQDESV (reference sequence). As DNA, the CDR3 is TGTGCCAGCAGCACTGGACGGAGCTCCTACAATGAGCAGTACTTC. This sequence encodes CASSTGRSSYNEQYF.

A remark on this clonotype: Germline and junction disagree at one end, which may indicate a read error. The chain carries TRBV15 and TRBJ1-1; tentatively, D is TRBD1 (5 bases). This CDR3 spans 13 amino acids. Germline CDR1 is LNHNV and CDR2 is YYDKDF (reference sequence). CDR3 protein: CATSRKGNSEAFF. CDR3 nucleotides: TGTGCCACCAGCAGAAAGGGGAACTCTGAAGCTTTCTTT.

The chain combines TRBV7-2 with TRBJ2-7; D gene ambiguous. The CDR3 totals 14 residues. Deletions cut 3 bases from V and 1 base from J, with 10 bases between. Per germline, CDR1 SGHTA and CDR2 FQGNSA. CDR3 protein: CASSFASVSYEQYF. DNA of the CDR3: TGTGCCAGCAGCTTCGCCAGCGTTTCCTACGAGCAGTACTTC.

This clonotype was detected a few times. The V call is TRBV12-3 or TRBV12-4, the J call TRBJ2-1; TRBD1 matches at 9 bases. V dropped 7 bases and J dropped 7; count of bases not matched to a gene: 11. The CDR3 is 15 residues long. CDR3 sequence (DNA): TGTGCCAGCACCACAGGGGGCGCACCGAGGAATGAGCAGTTCTTC. The encoded protein is CASTTGGAPRNEQFF.

This clonotype was counted at least ten times. CDR3 DNA: TGTGCCAGCAGCTTAAGCGGGAGTCTTTCCTACGAGCAGTACTTC. It translates to CASSLSGSLSYEQYF. The rearrangement uses TRBV7-2 and TRBJ2-7; 8 bases fit TRBD2. The germline V gene has CDR1 SGHTA and CDR2 FQGNSA. This CDR3 comprises 15 residues. After removal of 2 bases from V and 1 base from J, the junction contained 4 bases not matched to a gene.

The sample holds a few counts of this clonotype. The chain combines TRBV7-3 with TRBJ2-1; tentatively, D is TRBD2 (6 bases). Trimming left V 6 bases short and J 5 bases short, with 20 bases between. The CDR3 runs 16 residues. Germline V gene sequence: CDR1 SGHTA, CDR2 FQGTGA. The CDR3 nucleotides are TGTGCCAGCAGTTTATCCCGAGATAGCGGAAACAATGAGCAGTTCTTC. This encodes CASSLSRDSGNNEQFF.

V and J are TRBV20-1 and TRBJ2-3; 10 nucleotides match TRBD2. Germline CDR1 is DFQATT and CDR2 is SNEGSKA (reference sequence). The ends lost 3 bases at V and 1 base at J; junction bases unmatched: 7. The CDR3 sequence is 16 residues long. CDR3 residues: CSARVSGGLGTDTQYF. DNA for the CDR3: TGCAGTGCTAGGGTTAGCGGGGGGCTCGGCACAGATACGCAGTATTTT.

The chain has TRBV20-1 and TRBJ2-7; the D gene is possibly TRBD1 (6 bases). The CDR3 is made up of 13 amino acids. Germline V gives CDR1 DFQATT, CDR2 SNEGSKA (reference sequence). V dropped 4 bases and J dropped 3 bases, with 13 bases sitting between them. CDR3 DNA sequence: TGCAGTGCTACTGGGGGCGGCCTCTACGAGCAGTACTTC. It codes for CSATGGGLYEQYF.

This clonotype was picked up a small number of times. This chain uses TRBV5-1 with TRBJ2-3; D may be TRBD2 (6 bases). The CDR3 sequence is 16 residues long. Trimming left V 4 bases short and J 5 bases short, with 20 bases between. Germline V lookup: CDR1 SGHRS, CDR2 YFSETQ. The DNA for the CDR3 is TGCGCCAGCAGCCTGTGGGACTCTCCCTCCGGAGATACGCAGTATTTT. Translation: CASSLWDSPSGDTQYF.

This chain links TRBV20-1 with TRBJ1-4; D remains ambiguous. Germline values: CDR1 DFQATT, CDR2 SNEGSKA (reference sequence). This CDR3 spans 14 amino acids. V was clipped by 0 bases and J by 7 bases, with 12 bases between them. The CDR3 DNA reads as TGCAGTGCTAGAGATAGCGGGAGTGGTGAAAAACTGTTTTTT. Translation: CSARDSGSGEKLFF.

This clonotype was observed many times. V gene TRBV12-3 or TRBV12-4 combines with J gene TRBJ2-1, with D possibly being TRBD2 (6 bases). V was pared by 6 bases and J by 2 bases, with 11 bases between. The CDR3 totals 14 residues. As DNA, the CDR3 is TGTGCCAGCAGGACGGAGGGCCCCTACAATGAGCAGTTCTTC. Its protein is CASRTEGPYNEQFF.

This clonotype was observed a few times. The V gene is TRBV7-2, the J gene TRBJ2-3; no clear D. The CDR3 has 15 residues. CDR1 and CDR2 from the germline V gene are SGHTA and FQGNSA. Trimming pared 1 base from V and 5 bases from J, leaving 13 bases between. In DNA form, the CDR3 reads TGTGCCAGCAGCTTAGTTCGTCTGTACATAGATACGCAGTATTTT. It specifies CASSLVRLYIDTQYF.

The J gene is TRBJ2-7, the V gene TRBV6-1, with TRBD2 matching 8 bases. The CDR3 sequence is 15 residues long. Germline lookup yields CDR1 MNHNS and CDR2 SASEGT. Trimming removed 4 bases from V and 3 bases from J; junction bases left unmatched: 8. The CDR3 loop is CASSARSGGCYEQYF. CDR3 bases: TGTGCCAGCAGTGCGAGAAGCGGGGGATGCTACGAGCAGTACTTC.

Regarding this clonotype: One junction end disagrees with the germline gene, perhaps due to a read error. The genes are TRBV7-2 and TRBJ2-1; perhaps TRBD2 as D (6 bases). Germline CDR1 reads SGHTA; CDR2 reads FQGNSA. CDR3 length equals 13 residues. CDR3 DNA: TGTGCCGGCAGCCAACTAGCCGGCAATGAGCAGTTCTTC. Amino acids: CAGSQLAGNEQFF.

A remark on this clonotype: The junction departs from germline at one end; a sequencing error may be responsible. J is TRBJ2-1 and V is TRBV9, with 9 nucleotides matching TRBD2. Germline CDR1 is SGDLS and CDR2 is YYNGEE. The CDR3 is made up of 16 amino acids. CDR3 residues: CASSVGSSGGNNGQFF. The CDR3 nucleotides read TGTGCCAGCAGCGTAGGAAGTAGCGGGGGAAACAATGGGCAGTTCTTC. Based on the CDR3 plus reference TRBV9 and TRBJ2-1, the full variable domain is DSGVTQTPKHLITATGQRVTLRCSPRSGDLSVYWYQQSLDQGLQFLIQYYNGEERAKGNILERFSAQQFPDLHSELNLSSLELGDSALYFCASSVGSSGGNNGQFFGPGTRLTVL.

This clonotype has only a few counts. The chain carries TRBV5-1 and TRBJ2-3, with D unresolved. V lost 2 bases to trimming and J lost 0 bases, with 13 bases between them. Germline V gene lookup returns CDR1 SGHRS and CDR2 YFSETQ. The length of the CDR3 is 16 residues. In nucleotides, the CDR3 is TGCGCCAGCAGCTTCTTTTCTTCTTCTAGCACAGATACGCAGTATTTT. This translates into CASSFFSSSSTDTQYF.

This clonotype has more than one count but fewer than ten. The V gene is TRBV15, the J gene TRBJ1-4; TRBD1 matches at 8 bases. Germline assignment: CDR1 LNHNV and CDR2 YYDKDF (reference sequence). V lost 5 bases and J lost 8; bases outside the gene matches: 4. The CDR3 totals 13 residues. This chain's CDR3 is CATSLGQAEKLFF. CDR3 DNA: TGTGCCACCAGCTTGGGACAGGCCGAAAAACTGTTTTTT.